The 26 T cell receptor beta chains in this list originate from one sample, sequenced in a study of tissue T cells after allogeneic stem cell transplantation. Clones were sequenced by immunoSEQ multiplex PCR, and TCRdb holds only the in-frame ones, with some missing. The repertoire has 3,500 to 4,500 clones, approximately 50% of them found once; the top ten carry approximately 16%. The time point is: mouse harvest day 14 after allogeneic transplant. Mouse grafts combined 10^7 T-cell-depleted bone marrow cells with 10^6 splenic CD5+ T cells. Sequencing input: lymph node tissue. The receptors come from a female BALB/c mouse given C57BL/6 T cells with graft-versus-host disease after an allogeneic hematopoietic cell transplant.

In the case of this clone: Any gene name here is a mouse gene name. The read falls 1 residue short of the CDR3 end, and the missing part is taken from the germline J gene. The chain joins TRBV23 to TRBJ2-4; no check of the table's D call, TRBD2, against the DNA was made. CDR3 length equals 16 residues. The germline V gene has CDR1 KGHTA and CDR2 FQNQQP. CDR3 protein: CSSSQTSTGSQNTLYF. The CDR3 DNA, read in part, is TGCTCCAGCAGTCAAACCTCGACTGGTAGTCAAAACACCTTGTAC.

Details on this clone: Gene labels here are mouse ones. The read ends 1 residue early relative to the CDR3; the germline J gene fills the gap. The chain is built from TRBV23 and TRBJ2-1; the table assigns TRBD1, which was not confirmed against the DNA. Germline assignment: CDR1 KGHTA and CDR2 FQNQQP. The CDR3 is made up of 13 amino acids. The DNA read from the CDR3 is TGCTCCAGCAGTCGAGGGGACTATGCTGAGCAGTTC. Residues: CSSSRGDYAEQF. The whole CDR3 is CSSSRGDYAEQFF. Complete variable domain (other parts from reference TRBV23 and TRBJ2-1): DAAVTQKPRYLIKMKGQEAEMKCIPEKGHTAVFWYQQKQSKELKFLIYFQNQQPLDQIDMVKERFSAVCPSSSLCSLGIRTCEAEDSALYLCSSSRGDYAEQFFGPGTRLTVL.

Of note for this clone: Here the gene names and germline are mouse. Read data end 1 residue before the CDR3 end; the end is taken from the germline J gene. The chain joins TRBV12-2 to TRBJ2-5, with 12 positions matching TRBD2. Trimming removed 3 bases from V and 5 bases from J; junction bases left unmatched: 5. The CDR3 is made up of 15 amino acids. Germline assignment: CDR1 SGHLS and CDR2 HYDKME. The DNA read from the CDR3 is TGTGCCAGCTCTTCCCGGGACTGGGGGGCAGACACCCAGTAC. It specifies CASSSRDWGADTQY. The complete CDR3 protein is CASSSRDWGADTQYF.

Turning to this clone: The germline and genes are mouse ones. The read ends 1 residue before the CDR3 terminus; that terminus is restored from the germline J gene. V usage is TRBV26 and J usage is TRBJ1-5; the D is unclear. Trimming stripped 0 bases from V and 0 bases from J, with 6 bases between. The germline CDR1 and CDR2 sequences are KGHPV and FQNQEV (reference sequence). The CDR3 spans 15 residues. Partial CDR3 DNA: TGTGCCAGCAGTCTGTCTCCAGATAACAACCAGGCTCCGCTT. Residues: CASSLSPDNNQAPL. In full, the CDR3 is CASSLSPDNNQAPLF.

On this clone: Gene names denote mouse genes. CDR3 DNA (partial): TGTGCCAGCTCTCCCACGGGGGGCTCCTATGAACAGTAC. It is translated as CASSPTGGSYEQY. The full CDR3 protein is CASSPTGGSYEQYF. This chain uses TRBV12-2 with TRBJ2-7, with a tentative D call TRBD2 (6 bases). Read data end 1 residue before the CDR3 end; the end is taken from the germline J gene. The germline V and J ends were trimmed by 2 bases and 0 bases, with 10 bases remaining between them. The CDR3 length is 14 residues. CDR1 is SGHLS, CDR2 HYDKME, per germline.

By proportion, this clone is medium-sized. The genes are named according to mouse. The observed sequence ends 1 residue before the CDR3 terminus, with the missing tail filled in from the germline J gene. The chain has TRBV3 and TRBJ2-1; 13 nucleotides align to TRBD2. Trimming cost V 5 bases and J 4 bases; bases outside gene matches: 5. The CDR3 is 16 amino acids. Per the germline V gene, CDR1 is SNHLY and CDR2 is FYNGKV (reference sequence). CDR3 DNA, as far as it was read: TGTGCCAGCAGCCCGGGACTGGGGGGGATTTATGCTGAGCAGTTC. Its translation: CASSPGLGGIYAEQF. The CDR3 as a whole reads CASSPGLGGIYAEQFF.

The table lists this clone with a few counts. Gene names and germline match the mouse. Read coverage stops 1 residue before the CDR3 terminus; the germline J gene supplies the remainder. The gene calls are TRBV20 and TRBJ2-7; the D gene is possibly TRBD1 (6 bases). Per the germline V gene, CDR1 is GFQATS and CDR2 is STVNSAI. V was clipped by 5 bases and J by 3 bases, with 11 bases between them. This CDR3 contains 12 residues. The CDR3 region is CGASGQIYEQYF. CDR3 DNA, as far as it was read: TGTGGTGCTTCGGGACAAATCTATGAACAGTAC.

A word on this clone: Mouse gene names apply. The CDR3 sequence: CASSLGGRPLEVFF. Incomplete CDR3 DNA: TGTGCCAGCAGTCTAGGGGGGCGCCCCTTAGAAGTCTTC. This sequence joins TRBV26 and TRBJ1-1; possible D gene TRBD1, 6 bases. The sequence runs out 1 residue before the end of the CDR3; the remainder is reconstructed from the germline J gene. The germline V gene has CDR1 KGHPV and CDR2 FQNQEV (reference sequence). Trimming pared 3 bases from V and 7 bases from J, leaving 15 bases between. This CDR3 has 14 amino acids.

With regard to this clone: Gene and germline names: mouse. The read terminates 1 residue before the CDR3 end, so the remaining end is supplied by the germline J gene. The gene calls are TRBV12-1 and TRBJ1-2; the match to TRBD1 covers 8 bases. The CDR3 has 15 amino acids. Germline V gene sequence: CDR1 SGHSN, CDR2 HYEKVE. Unmatched junction bases numbered 5, after V lost 0 bases and J lost 3 bases. CDR3 sequence reads: CASSLAGGAYSDYTF. The DNA read from the CDR3 is TGTGCCAGCTCTCTCGCAGGGGGCGCGTACTCCGACTACACC. The variable domain in full, with the rest retrieved from reference TRBV12-1 and TRBJ1-2, is DSGVVQSPRHIIKEKGGRSVLTCIPISGHSNVVWYQQTLGKELKFLIQHYEKVERDKGFLPSRFSVQQFDDYHSEMNMSALELEDSAMYFCASSLAGGAYSDYTFGSGTRLLVI.

Notes on this clone: The germline and genes are mouse ones. The read ends 1 residue before the CDR3 terminus; that terminus is restored from the germline J gene. The chain combines TRBV26 with TRBJ2-5; the D gene is possibly TRBD2 (6 bases). This CDR3 comprises 14 residues. V gave up 4 bases and J gave up 0 bases, with 8 bases separating them. Germline values: CDR1 KGHPV, CDR2 FQNQEV (reference sequence). CDR3 DNA, as far as it was read: TGTGCCAGCAGTCCCTGGGGTAACCAAGACACCCAGTAC. Translation: CASSPWGNQDTQY. The CDR3 in full is CASSPWGNQDTQYF.

This clone was detected only a few times. Gene names and germline refer to mouse. The DNA ends 1 residue before the CDR3 does, and the rest of the CDR3 is filled in from the germline J gene. The chain carries TRBV13-2 and TRBJ2-2, with 11 positions matching TRBD1. The CDR3 sequence is 16 residues long. Trimming took 3 bases from V and 4 from J; bases not matched to a gene: 5. CDR1 is NNHNN and CDR2 is SYGAGS in the germline V gene (reference sequence). The chain's CDR3 is CASGGRTGGGTGQLYF. The part of the CDR3 DNA that was read is TGTGCCAGCGGTGGACGGACAGGGGGCGGCACCGGGCAGCTCTAC.

To note about this clone: Germline and genes: mouse. Read data end 1 residue before the CDR3 end; the end is taken from the germline J gene. This chain connects TRBV16 to TRBJ2-2, with TRBD2 matching 10 bases. Trimming removed 3 bases from V and 0 bases from J; junction bases left unmatched: 1. The CDR3 loop spans 16 amino acids. Germline V CDR1 and CDR2: SGHSA, FRNQAP. The CDR3 DNA, read in part, is TGTGCAAGCAGCTTGACTGGGGGGACAAACACCGGGCAGCTCTAC. This translates into CASSLTGGTNTGQLY. The CDR3 as a whole reads CASSLTGGTNTGQLYF.

In regard to this clone: The germline and genes are mouse ones. The read terminates 1 residue ahead of where the CDR3 ends, so the germline J gene completes it. The chain uses TRBV29 and TRBJ2-3, with TRBD1 matching over 9 bases. Germline V CDR1 and CDR2: MSHET, SYDVDS. V was pared by 5 bases and J by 0 bases, with 3 bases of the junction left unmatched. This CDR3 has 15 residues. CDR3 DNA (partial): TGTGCTAGCAGTCACAGGGGGCGTAGTGCAGAAACGCTGTAT. This gives the protein CASSHRGRSAETLY. The complete CDR3 reads CASSHRGRSAETLYF.

Notes on this clone: Gene names denote mouse genes. The CDR3 end lies 1 residue beyond the end of the read and is filled in from the germline J gene. The V call is TRBV16, the J call TRBJ2-4, with D uncertain. V dropped 0 bases and J dropped 6 bases, with 7 bases sitting between them. Germline CDR1 is SGHSA and CDR2 is FRNQAP. The length of the CDR3 is 13 residues. The sequenced CDR3 bases are TGTGCAAGCAGCTTAGAGGGCAGTAACACCTTGTAC. Translation gives CASSLEGSNTLY. The CDR3, in full, reads CASSLEGSNTLYF.

As to this clone: Genes here carry mouse names. The read ends 1 residue shy of where the CDR3 ends; the end is completed using the germline J gene. The chain is built from TRBV26 and TRBJ1-2; no firm D call. The CDR3 extends over 14 amino acids. Trimming left V 2 bases short and J 0 bases short, with 7 bases between. Per the germline V gene, CDR1 is KGHPV and CDR2 is FQNQEV (reference sequence). CDR3 residues: CASSLMTSNSDYTF. The CDR3 bases that were read are TGTGCCAGCAGTCTGATGACATCAAACTCCGACTACACC.

This clone showed up just a few times. Gene labels here are mouse ones. The read ends 1 residue before the CDR3 terminus; that terminus is restored from the germline J gene. The same CDR3 also results from other DNA sequences found in this sample. This chain connects TRBV26 to TRBJ2-1; 13 bases agree with TRBD2. The germline V gene has CDR1 KGHPV and CDR2 FQNQEV (reference sequence). V shed 5 bases, J shed 6 bases, and the junction held 4 bases outside the gene matches. This CDR3 region has 15 residues. This chain's CDR3 is CASSSDWGGVAEQFF. The sequenced part of the CDR3 DNA is TGTGCCAGCAGTTCGGACTGGGGGGGCGTTGCTGAGCAGTTC.

This clone was recorded a few times. Gene names refer to mouse genes. The CDR3 end is not reached by the read, which stops 1 residue before it; the germline J gene fills it in. The chain has TRBV3 and TRBJ1-3; 7 positions match TRBD1. The CDR3 runs to 15 residues. J gave up 0 bases and V 5 bases, and 4 bases lay outside the gene matches. The germline CDR1 and CDR2 sequences are SNHLY and FYNGKV (reference sequence). The CDR3 protein is CASSQQGTSGNTLYF. CDR3 DNA, as far as it was read: TGTGCCAGCAGCCAACAGGGGACTTCTGGAAATACGCTCTAT.

Concerning this clone: The likely explanation is a read error, given a far larger clone one base away. Any gene name here is a mouse gene name. From the germline J gene comes the end of the CDR3, since the read stops 1 residue before it. The chain couples TRBV15 to TRBJ1-4; 12 bases match TRBD1. CDR1 SGHND and CDR2 FRSKSL come from the germline V gene. CDR3 length equals 14 residues. The V gene end was trimmed by 6 bases and the J gene end by 6 bases; junction bases not matched to a gene: 2. CDR3 DNA (partial): TGTGCCAGCAGGGGGACAGGGGGCCACGAAAGATTATTT. This codes for CASRGTGGHERLF. The complete CDR3 protein is CASRGTGGHERLFF.

With regard to this clone: Genes here carry mouse names. The part of the CDR3 DNA that was read is TGTGCCAGCAGTATTTGGGCTTCCTATAATTCGCCCCTCTAC. Amino acid sequence: CASSIWASYNSPLY. The full CDR3 protein reads CASSIWASYNSPLYF. The chain uses TRBV19 and TRBJ1-6; D call uncertain. The CDR3 end is not reached by the read, which stops 1 residue before it; the germline J gene fills it in. TRBJ1-6 is known as an ORF, though its function is uncertain. V was shortened by 2 bases and J by 0 bases, with 6 bases between the two germline ends. There are 15 residues in the CDR3. Germline lookup yields CDR1 FNHDT and CDR2 SITEND (reference sequence).

This clone was picked up a small number of times. Any gene name here is a mouse gene name. Sequencing ends 1 residue short of the CDR3 end; the germline J gene provides the rest. This sequence joins TRBV2 and TRBJ1-2; 9 bases line up with TRBD1. CDR1 is LGHNA, CDR2 YSYQKL, per germline. The J segment lost 3 bases and the V segment lost 4 bases, leaving 6 bases of the junction unmatched. This CDR3 is built from 15 residues. CDR3 DNA, as far as it was read: TGTGCCAGCAGCCCACCGGGACAGGGCCACTCCGACTACACC. Translation gives CASSPPGQGHSDYT. The full CDR3 reads CASSPPGQGHSDYTF.

This clone was counted a single time. Mouse germline and gene names are used. The sequenced fragment ends 1 residue before the CDR3 boundary, so the rest is inferred from the germline J gene. The chain is built from TRBV15 and TRBJ1-1; the D is unclear. Looked up from germline, CDR1 is SGHND and CDR2 is FRSKSL. V gave up 5 bases and J gave up 3 bases, with 10 bases separating them. The CDR3 is 13 residues long. CDR3 bases read: TGTGCCAGCAGTCGGGAAATTTACACAGAAGTCTTC. Its translation: CASSREIYTEVF. The whole CDR3 region reads CASSREIYTEVFF.

This clone was seen a few times. Mouse gene names and germline throughout. Read data end 1 residue before the CDR3 end; the end is taken from the germline J gene. V is TRBV3 and J is TRBJ2-1; the match to TRBD2 covers 7 bases. The germline V gene has CDR1 SNHLY and CDR2 FYNGKV (reference sequence). V was clipped by 5 bases and J by 0 bases; unmatched bases: 7. The CDR3 is made up of 16 amino acids. The CDR3 loop is CASSPRLGYNYAEQFF. The sequenced CDR3 bases are TGTGCCAGCAGCCCTCGACTGGGTTATAACTATGCTGAGCAGTTC.

In this sample, this clone turned up a few times. Mouse gene names apply. The read gets to within 1 residue of the CDR3 end, and the germline J gene fills in the rest. The same CDR3 also results from other DNA sequences found in this sample. The rearrangement joins TRBV15 to TRBJ1-1, with D maybe TRBD1 (5 bases). Per the germline V gene, CDR1 is SGHND and CDR2 is FRSKSL. The CDR3 spans 14 residues. Trimming shortened V by 1 base and J by 0 bases, and 6 bases separated the two germline ends. The CDR3 spells CASSLGGANTEVFF. CDR3 DNA, as far as it was read: TGTGCCAGCAGTTTAGGGGGGGCAAACACAGAAGTCTTC.

Notes on this clone: Gene names denote mouse genes. The CDR3 extends 1 residue past the end of the read, so its final part is completed from the germline J gene. The V call is TRBV19, the J call TRBJ2-7; D possibly corresponds to TRBD2 (5 bases). CDR3 size: 12 residues. Germline CDR1 is FNHDT and CDR2 is SITEND (reference sequence). V lost 6 bases to trimming and J lost 3 bases, with 10 bases between them. CDR3: CASTRWGYEQYF. CDR3 DNA, as far as it was read: TGTGCCAGCACTCGTTGGGGCTATGAACAGTAC.

On this clone itself: Genes and germline are mouse. Read coverage stops 1 residue before the CDR3 terminus; the germline J gene supplies the remainder. The rearrangement joins TRBV26 to TRBJ1-4, with 8 nucleotides matching TRBD1. In germline, CDR1 is KGHPV, CDR2 FQNQEV (reference sequence). After removal of 2 bases from V and 5 bases from J, the junction contained 4 bases not matched to a gene. The CDR3 length is 15 residues. Partial CDR3 DNA: TGTGCCAGCAGTCTGAAACAGGGGGTTAACGAAAGATTATTT. Protein sequence: CASSLKQGVNERLF. The full CDR3 sequence reads CASSLKQGVNERLFF.

With respect to this clone: The gene names here belong to mouse. The CDR3 spells CSSSQSRATEVFF. CDR3 DNA (partial): TGCTCCAGCAGTCAATCCCGGGCGACAGAAGTCTTC. V is TRBV23 and J is TRBJ1-1. The read ends 1 residue early relative to the CDR3; the germline J gene fills the gap. Germline V gives CDR1 KGHTA, CDR2 FQNQQP. CDR3 size: 13 residues.